The next 27 T cell receptor beta chains were all read from a single sample in a study of CD8 T cells in Susac syndrome. Roughly 0.45 to 1 ug RNA was reverse transcribed with random hexamers. Each CDR3 protein is one row after TCRdb ran MiXCR on the immunoSEQ multiplex PCR reads. The sample contains 150,000 to 200,000 distinct CDR3 sequences, around 93% of which appear only once. The source material was CD8+ T cells from PBMCs. The receptor source for this set is a human donor with Susac syndrome.

The chain joins TRBV9 to TRBJ2-5; D possibly corresponds to TRBD2 (6 bases). The CDR3 consists of 16 residues. Germline CDR1 is SGDLS and CDR2 is YYNGEE. Trimming shortened V by 4 bases and J by 2 bases, and 18 bases separated the two germline ends. The CDR3 reads CASSKQTGTGQETQYF. The CDR3 DNA follows: TGTGCCAGCAGCAAACAAACCGGGACTGGGCAAGAGACCCAGTACTTC.

In this sample, this clonotype turned up once. The CDR3 here is CSARTGSRSYEQYF. For the CDR3, the DNA is TGCAGTGCCCGGACAGGCTCCCGCTCCTACGAGCAGTACTTC. The gene calls are TRBV20-1 and TRBJ2-7; 7 nucleotides line up with TRBD1. Germline V gives CDR1 DFQATT, CDR2 SNEGSKA (reference sequence). J lost 0 bases, V lost 6 bases, and 8 bases had no gene match. The CDR3 covers 14 residues.

The chain combines TRBV10-3 with TRBJ1-2; 10 positions agree with TRBD1. The V gene end was trimmed by 4 bases and the J gene end by 8 bases; junction bases not matched to a gene: 4. The CDR3 consists of 13 residues. CDR1 is ENHRY and CDR2 is SYGVKD in the germline V gene. DNA for the CDR3: TGTGCCATCAGTGCAGGACAGGGGGGAGGCTACACCTTC. Translated, it gives CAISAGQGGGYTF.

The genes are TRBV12-3 or TRBV12-4 and TRBJ1-3, with TRBD1 matching 8 bases. V lost 3 bases, J lost 3 bases, and 7 bases stayed unmatched. The CDR3 loop spans 16 amino acids. The CDR3, as DNA: TGTGCCAGCAGTTTGGACAGGGTTCTAAGTGGAAACACCATATATTTT. The encoded protein is CASSLDRVLSGNTIYF.

The rearrangement uses TRBV15 and TRBJ2-2; D is possibly TRBD2 (5 bases). The CDR3 has 17 residues. V was clipped by 4 bases and J by 4 bases, with 19 bases between them. Germline V gene data show CDR1 as LNHNV and CDR2 as YYDKDF (reference sequence). In DNA form, the CDR3 reads TGTGCCACCAGCATCGGGCGGGCCGGTATTAGCACCGGGGAGCTGTTTTTT. Amino acid sequence: CATSIGRAGISTGELFF.

This clonotype was seen more than once but under ten times. V usage is TRBV19 and J usage is TRBJ2-1; D unclear. V was clipped by 3 bases and J by 10 bases, with 4 bases between them. The CDR3 contains 10 residues. CDR1 LNHDA and CDR2 SQIVND come from the germline V gene (reference sequence). CDR3 sequence (DNA): TGTGCCAGTAGTATGGGGGAGCAGTTCTTC. Translating gives CASSMGEQFF.

J is TRBJ2-3 and V is TRBV2, with TRBD2 identical over 12 bases. The CDR3 is 14 amino acids. Germline CDR1 SNHLY, CDR2 FYNNEI. Trimming took 6 bases from V and 8 from J; bases not matched to a gene: 6. The CDR3 region is CASSSSGGDVTQYF. The CDR3 DNA follows: TGTGCCAGCAGCTCTAGCGGGGGGGATGTTACGCAGTATTTT.

The CDR3 nucleotides are TGTGCCAGCAGGGACACTACTAACTATGGCTACACCTTC. Amino acid sequence: CASRDTTNYGYTF. This rearrangement joins TRBV6-5 to TRBJ1-2; D perhaps matches TRBD1 (5 bases). Trimming pared 6 bases from V and 0 bases from J, leaving 8 bases between. The CDR3 covers 13 residues. The germline CDR1 and CDR2 sequences are MNHEY and SVGAGI.

The CDR3 is CSVEGNLNTGELFF. CDR3 sequence (DNA): TGCAGCGTTGAAGGGAATTTAAACACCGGGGAGCTGTTTTTT. The rearrangement joins TRBV29-1 to TRBJ2-2; D call uncertain. There are 14 residues in the CDR3. The germline CDR1 and CDR2 sequences are SQVTM and ANQGSEA. The V gene lost 1 base and the J gene lost 2 bases, with 8 bases spanning the gap.

This clonotype was recorded once. The V and J genes are TRBV13 and TRBJ2-7, with TRBD2 matching over 14 bases. Trimming took 5 bases from V and 6 from J; bases not matched to a gene: 6. In germline, CDR1 is PRHDT, CDR2 FYEKMQ (reference sequence). The CDR3 spans 15 residues. CDR3 bases: TGTGCCAGCAGCACGGGACTAGCGGGAGTAAGCGAGCAGTACTTC. It specifies CASSTGLAGVSEQYF.

The genes are TRBV9 and TRBJ1-6, with 7 bases lining up with TRBD1. V lost 3 bases, J lost 4 bases, and 4 bases stayed unmatched. Germline CDR1 and CDR2: SGDLS and YYNGEE. This CDR3 region has 15 residues. The CDR3 coding sequence is TGTGCCAGCAGCGGACAGGGTGGGTATAATTCACCCCTCCACTTT. Its protein is CASSGQGGYNSPLHF.

CDR3 DNA: TGTGCCAGCAGCTCGGAGACAGTCGACTATGGCTACACCTTC. Its protein product is CASSSETVDYGYTF. This sequence joins TRBV5-4 and TRBJ1-2; D might be TRBD1 (5 bases). Germline V gene lookup returns CDR1 SGHNT and CDR2 YYREEE (reference sequence). The CDR3 totals 14 residues. The V end was cut by 3 bases, the J end by 3 bases, with 12 bases between.

The chain employs TRBV20-1 and TRBJ1-2; 8 bases match TRBD1. Germline V gives CDR1 DFQATT, CDR2 SNEGSKA (reference sequence). This CDR3 has 12 residues. The J segment lost 7 bases and the V segment lost 6 bases, leaving 7 bases of the junction unmatched. The CDR3 DNA reads as TGCAGTGCCGACCGGGACAGGTCTGGCTACACCTTC. It specifies CSADRDRSGYTF.

This sequence joins TRBV7-6 and TRBJ2-7; the match to TRBD2 covers 10 bases. The CDR3 has 15 residues. The germline gives CDR1 SGHVS, CDR2 FNYEAQ. V gave up 5 bases and J gave up 7 bases; unmatched junction bases: 11. CDR3 sequence reads: CASSPGVSGGPEQYF. The DNA of the CDR3 is TGTGCCAGCAGCCCCGGGGTTAGCGGGGGGCCTGAGCAGTACTTC.

The chain joins TRBV6-1 to TRBJ2-3; D unresolved. The V gene's germline CDR1 is MNHNS and CDR2 SASEGT. V gave up 3 bases and J gave up 4 bases, with 11 bases separating them. The CDR3 loop spans 14 amino acids. The CDR3 region is CASSDNWNPDTQYF. DNA of the CDR3: TGTGCCAGCAGTGATAACTGGAATCCAGATACGCAGTATTTT.

The chain recombines TRBV30 with TRBJ1-2; a possible D gene is TRBD1 (5 bases). Germline CDR1 is GTSNPN and CDR2 is SVGIG (reference sequence). Trimming stripped 0 bases from V and 6 bases from J, with 14 bases between. This CDR3 comprises 14 residues. The CDR3 nucleotides read TGTGCCTGGAGTGTGACAGACAAGATCGATGGCTACACCTTC. Translating gives CAWSVTDKIDGYTF.

The CDR3 loop is CASSWSGLEGNEQFF. The CDR3 coding sequence is TGTGCCAGCAGCTGGAGTGGGCTTGAGGGGAATGAGCAGTTCTTC. This sequence joins TRBV5-6 and TRBJ2-1; D might be TRBD1 or TRBD2, each matching 5 bases. V was pared by 3 bases and J by 7 bases, with 17 bases between. Germline CDR1 reads SGHDT; CDR2 reads YYEEEE. This CDR3 contains 15 residues.

This chain uses TRBV7-9 with TRBJ2-5, with D uncertain. Germline V lookup: CDR1 SEHNR, CDR2 FQNEAQ (reference sequence). The V gene lost 5 bases and the J gene lost 4 bases, with 8 bases spanning the gap. The CDR3 has 12 amino acids. CDR3 DNA: TGTGCCAGCAGCATCAGTGGAGAGACCCAGTACTTC. Protein: CASSISGETQYF.

This chain joins TRBV13 and TRBJ2-7; TRBD2 matches 11 bases. This CDR3 is built from 16 residues. Unmatched junction bases numbered 6, after V lost 0 bases and J lost 5 bases. Germline V gene sequence: CDR1 PRHDT, CDR2 FYEKMQ (reference sequence). The CDR3 DNA reads as TGTGCCAGCAGCTTAGGTAACCTAGCGGGAGGAGACGAGCAGTACTTC. Protein: CASSLGNLAGGDEQYF.

This chain connects TRBV30 to TRBJ2-2; no clear D. V gave up 0 bases and J gave up 2 bases, with 7 bases separating them. CDR3 size: 14 residues. Germline assignment: CDR1 GTSNPN and CDR2 SVGIG (reference sequence). CDR3 residues: CAWSVLDNTGELFF. The CDR3, as DNA: TGTGCCTGGAGTGTCTTGGACAACACCGGGGAGCTGTTTTTT.

V gene TRBV14 combines with J gene TRBJ2-3, with D unresolved. V was trimmed by 1 base and J by 6 bases, leaving 14 bases between them. Germline CDR1 SGHDN, CDR2 FVKESK. CDR3 length: 15 residues. The chain's CDR3 is CASSQGAKELDTQYF. DNA for the CDR3: TGTGCCAGCAGCCAAGGGGCGAAGGAGCTGGATACGCAGTATTTT. The whole variable domain, remainder taken from reference TRBV14 and TRBJ2-3, is EAGVTQFPSHSVIEKGQTVTLRCDPISGHDNLYWYRRVMGKEIKFLLHFVKESKQDESGMPNNRFLAERTGGTYSTLKVQPAELEDSGVYFCASSQGAKELDTQYFGPGTRLTVL.

V and J are TRBV20-1 and TRBJ2-2, with 13 bases aligning to TRBD2. CDR3 length equals 16 residues. J lost 10 bases, V lost 5 bases, and 13 bases had no gene match. CDR1 is DFQATT, CDR2 SNEGSKA, per germline (reference sequence). The CDR3 DNA is TGCAGTGCTGCGGGACTAGCGGGAAGGTCCGGGGAGGAGCTGTTTTTT. Its translation is CSAAGLAGRSGEELFF.

This sequence joins TRBV14 and TRBJ2-5; TRBD1 or TRBD2 may be the D gene (5 bases each). CDR1 and CDR2 from the germline V gene are SGHDN and FVKESK. The V and J ends lost 6 bases and 4 bases respectively, with 12 bases between them. This CDR3 has 13 residues. CDR3 nucleotide sequence: TGTGCCAGCAGTCTGGGACCTGGAGAGACCCAGTACTTC. Its protein is CASSLGPGETQYF.

The chain employs TRBV10-3 and TRBJ2-7; unclear D gene. The CDR3 spans 13 residues. Per germline, CDR1 ENHRY and CDR2 SYGVKD. Trimming shortened V by 5 bases and J by 3 bases, and 11 bases separated the two germline ends. CDR3 protein: CAISHNTSYEQYF. CDR3 DNA sequence: TGTGCCATCAGTCACAACACAAGCTACGAGCAGTACTTC.

This clonotype appeared a single time. The rearrangement uses TRBV24-1 and TRBJ2-1; maybe TRBD1 (5 bases). Trimming removed 5 bases from V and 2 bases from J, with 6 bases in between. The CDR3 is made up of 13 amino acids. Germline loops: CDR1 KGHDR, CDR2 SFDVKD. CDR3 DNA: TGTGCCACCAGTGGGGGCCCCTACAATGAGCAGTTCTTC. The encoded protein is CATSGGPYNEQFF.

The CDR3 DNA is TGCAGCGTTGACAAGGGGCGGACTGAAGCTTTCTTT. It is translated as CSVDKGRTEAFF. J is TRBJ1-1 and V is TRBV29-1, with D perhaps TRBD1 (5 bases). Germline V gives CDR1 SQVTM, CDR2 ANQGSEA. The CDR3 runs to 12 residues. V lost 3 bases, J lost 5 bases, and 10 bases lay in between. The full variable domain, rest sourced from reference TRBV29-1 and TRBJ1-1, is SAVISQKPSRDICQRGTSLTIQCQVDSQVTMMFWYRQQPGQSLTLIATANQGSEATYESGFVIDKFPISRPNLTFSTLTVSNMSPEDSSIYLCSVDKGRTEAFFGQGTRLTVV.

V is TRBV5-5 and J is TRBJ1-6, with D perhaps TRBD1 (5 bases). This CDR3 spans 16 amino acids. Germline V gene lookup returns CDR1 SGHKS and CDR2 YYEKEE (reference sequence). The V end lost 4 bases, the J end lost 0 bases, and 11 bases lay between the germline ends. In nucleotides, the CDR3 is TGTGCCAGCAGCCGGGACGGGAGCTCCTATAATTCACCCCTCCACTTT. This codes for CASSRDGSSYNSPLHF.